Below are 7 T cell receptor beta chains sequenced from a single sample in a study of blood T cell repertoires in COVID-19. Profiling relied on immunoSEQ multiplex PCR, and the TCRdb table lists in-frame clones only, not all of them. The table shows about 49,000 clones, with roughly 82% occurring only once. Source material: peripheral blood. The source is an older woman with acute or convalescent COVID-19.

The chain combines TRBV2 with TRBJ1-2; 7 nucleotides agree with TRBD1. The CDR3 runs to 12 residues. The V and J ends lost 4 bases and 8 bases, in that order; junction bases with no gene match: 4. Per the germline V gene, CDR1 is SNHLY and CDR2 is FYNNEI. This chain's CDR3 is CASSVQGKGYTF. The CDR3 region has the DNA TGTGCCAGCAGTGTACAGGGGAAGGGCTACACCTTC. The full variable domain, rest sourced from reference TRBV2 and TRBJ1-2, is EPEVTQTPSHQVTQMGQEVILRCVPISNHLYFYWYRQILGQKVEFLVSFYNNEISEKSEIFDDQFSVERPDGSNFTLKIRSTKLEDSAMYFCASSVQGKGYTFGSGTRLTVV.

This rearrangement joins TRBV19 to TRBJ1-5; D is undetermined. The germline CDR1 and CDR2 sequences are LNHDA and SQIVND (reference sequence). V was cut by 11 bases and J by 4 bases, with 12 bases left in between. The CDR3 is 12 amino acids. CDR3 nucleotides: TGTGCCGCAACGACGGGTAATCAGCCCCAGCATTTT. Its protein is CAATTGNQPQHF.

The chain couples TRBV28 to TRBJ1-2, with no clear D. This CDR3 has 11 amino acids. Trimming stripped 6 bases from V and 8 bases from J, with 10 bases between. Germline V lookup: CDR1 MDHEN, CDR2 SYDVKM. In DNA, the CDR3 is TGTGCCAGCAGAACCCCTCTAGGCTACACCTTC. This sequence encodes CASRTPLGYTF.

The gene calls are TRBV6-5 and TRBJ1-2; tentatively, D is TRBD1 (6 bases). Trimming shortened V by 6 bases and J by 1 base, and 9 bases separated the two germline ends. The CDR3 runs 13 residues. The germline gives CDR1 MNHEY, CDR2 SVGAGI. This CDR3 is CASRKDSNYGYTF. CDR3 DNA: TGTGCCAGCAGGAAGGACAGTAACTATGGCTACACCTTC.

The chain combines TRBV30 with TRBJ1-2, with a possible D match to TRBD1 (5 bases). The V and J ends lost 0 bases and 4 bases respectively, with 9 bases between them. This CDR3 region has 13 residues. The germline V gene has CDR1 GTSNPN and CDR2 SVGIG (reference sequence). The CDR3 DNA reads as TGTGCCTGGAGTGTACGGGGGACCTATGGCTACACCTTC. Translated: CAWSVRGTYGYTF.

This chain connects TRBV21-1 to TRBJ1-2; the DNA was not compared with TRBD1, the D call given in the table. TRBV21-1 is recorded as a pseudogene. The CDR3 sequence is 14 residues long. The CDR3: CASSKDRDRYGYTF. For the CDR3, the DNA is TGTGCCAGCAGCAAAGACAGGGACCGGTATGGCTACACCTTC.

In this sample, this clone turned up once. The chain is built from TRBV27 and TRBJ1-5; D ambiguous. Between the trimmed V and J ends, which lost 2 bases and 4 bases, there was a span of 6 bases. Per the germline V gene, CDR1 is MNHEY and CDR2 is SMNVEV (reference sequence). This CDR3 contains 13 residues. The CDR3 loop reads CASSLGRNQPQHF. The CDR3 bases are TGTGCCAGCAGTTTAGGTAGAAATCAGCCCCAGCATTTT.